Included here is one T cell receptor beta chain sequence, with context. This sample is drawn from a study of blood T cell repertoires in COVID-19. Study as a whole: The study drew acute and convalescent COVID-19 samples from the United States, Italy and Spain.

Source study methods: Reference gene primer amplification in the assay estimated nucleated cell counts. The data were produced by immunoSEQ multiplex PCR, yet TCRdb's version contains in-frame clones alone and is incomplete. Clone size and the V and J calls come from that table; the DNA yielded D and trimming. The sample has 180,000 or so clones, under 90% seen once. V lost 4 bases, J lost 6 bases, and 5 bases stayed unmatched. The CDR3 sequence is 15 residues long. The germline V gene has CDR1 KGHSH and CDR2 LQKENI. The receptor's source is a person between 65 and 79 years old with COVID-19, enrolled during active disease. V and J are TRBV18 and TRBJ2-1; TRBD1 matches 11 bases. Source material: peripheral blood. This chain's CDR3 is CASSRTGGKGNEQFF. In nucleotides, the CDR3 is TGTGCCAGCTCACGGACAGGGGGCAAGGGCAATGAGCAGTTCTTC.